This T cell receptor (beta chain) originates from a study of cytomegalovirus exposure and HLA in healthy donors. Germline CDR1 reads SGDLS; CDR2 reads YYNGEE. V gave up 0 bases and J gave up 6 bases, with 17 bases separating them. The CDR3 totals 16 residues. With respect to this clone: Its antigen is not identified.

Study-wide points: In a later analysis, V- and J-gene trimming of beta chains associated with a DCLRE1C missense variant, replicated independently.

Use of 60 Vbeta and 13 Jbeta primers characterized the PCR. Repertoires were generated with immunoSEQ multiplex PCR, while TCRdb's copy carries only in-frame clones and drops some. In the table there are roughly 120,000 clones, around two thirds of which are singletons. Sequenced sample: PBMCs. The V call is TRBV9, the J call TRBJ2-3; D possibly corresponds to TRBD2 (8 bases). The clonotype was recovered from a woman in her forties in good health and CMV-seropositive. The CDR3 reads CASSVALSGGQDTQYF. CDR3 nucleotide sequence: TGTGCCAGCAGCGTAGCTCTAAGCGGGGGACAGGATACGCAGTATTTT.